The following is a TCR beta chain sequence with its context. What it binds is not known. Starting from about 0.45 ug of total RNA, TCR libraries were made with linear amplification. TCRdb itself ran the reads through MiXCR, one entry per CDR3 protein. The sample shows roughly 200,000 distinct CDR3 sequences, around 74% of them seen only once. This CDR3 spans 15 amino acids. Germline values: CDR1 SQVTM, CDR2 ANQGSEA. J was trimmed by 3 bases and V by 4 bases; bases with no gene match: 6. This sample stems from a study of healthy donors' naive CD4 and CD8 T cells. Study outcomes and limitations: Alpha and beta chains were sequenced in bulk without pairing.

The receptor was derived from a pool of human donors in good health; the sample pools cells from several healthy donors. The source material was naive CD4+ and CD8+ T cells sorted from blood, pooled from several donors. V and J are TRBV29-1 and TRBJ2-3; 11 positions agree with TRBD2. Here the CDR3 reads CSVGLASGRTDTQYF. In DNA form, the CDR3 reads TGCAGCGTTGGTTTGGCTAGCGGGAGGACAGATACGCAGTATTTT.